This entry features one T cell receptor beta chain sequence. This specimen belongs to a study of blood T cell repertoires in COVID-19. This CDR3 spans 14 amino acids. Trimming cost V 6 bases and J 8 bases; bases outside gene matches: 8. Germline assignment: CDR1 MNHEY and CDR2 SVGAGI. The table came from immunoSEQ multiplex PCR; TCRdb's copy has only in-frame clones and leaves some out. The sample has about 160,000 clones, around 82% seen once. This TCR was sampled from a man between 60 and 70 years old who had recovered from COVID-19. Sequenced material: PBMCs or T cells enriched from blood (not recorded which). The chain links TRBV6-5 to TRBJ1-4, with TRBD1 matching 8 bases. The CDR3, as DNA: TGTGCCAGCAGAACCTCAGGGGGCTTGGAAAAACTGTTTTTT. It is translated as CASRTSGGLEKLFF.